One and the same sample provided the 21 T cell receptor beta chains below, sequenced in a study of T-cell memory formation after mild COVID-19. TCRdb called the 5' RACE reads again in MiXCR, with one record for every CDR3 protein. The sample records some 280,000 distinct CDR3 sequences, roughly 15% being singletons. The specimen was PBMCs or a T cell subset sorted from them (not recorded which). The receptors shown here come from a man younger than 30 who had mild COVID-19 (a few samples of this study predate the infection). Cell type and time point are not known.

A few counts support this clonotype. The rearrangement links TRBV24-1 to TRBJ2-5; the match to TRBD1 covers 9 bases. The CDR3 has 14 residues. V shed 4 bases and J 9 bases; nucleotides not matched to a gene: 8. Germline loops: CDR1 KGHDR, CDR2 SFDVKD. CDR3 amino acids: CATSDPGTGRAQYF. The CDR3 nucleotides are TGTGCCACCAGTGACCCAGGGACAGGGAGGGCCCAGTACTTC.

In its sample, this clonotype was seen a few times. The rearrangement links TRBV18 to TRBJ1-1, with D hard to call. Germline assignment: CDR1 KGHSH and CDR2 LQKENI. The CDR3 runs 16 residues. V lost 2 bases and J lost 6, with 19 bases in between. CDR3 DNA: TGTGCCAGCTCACCAACTATTTCGAGCGTCGGGGCTGAAGCTTTCTTT. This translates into CASSPTISSVGAEAFF.

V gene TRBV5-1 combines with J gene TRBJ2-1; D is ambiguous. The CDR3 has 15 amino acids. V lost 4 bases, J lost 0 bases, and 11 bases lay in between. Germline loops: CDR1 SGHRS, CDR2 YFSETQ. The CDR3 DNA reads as TGCGCCAGCAGCCGTCACACGATCTCCTACAATGAGCAGTTCTTC. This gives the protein CASSRHTISYNEQFF.

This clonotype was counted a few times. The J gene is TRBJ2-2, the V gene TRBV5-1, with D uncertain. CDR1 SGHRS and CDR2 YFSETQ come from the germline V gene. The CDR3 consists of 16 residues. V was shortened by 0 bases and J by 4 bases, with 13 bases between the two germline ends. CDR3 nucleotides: TGCGCCAGCAGCTTGGGGGCAAGTCGTAGCACCGGGGAGCTGTTTTTT. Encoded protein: CASSLGASRSTGELFF.

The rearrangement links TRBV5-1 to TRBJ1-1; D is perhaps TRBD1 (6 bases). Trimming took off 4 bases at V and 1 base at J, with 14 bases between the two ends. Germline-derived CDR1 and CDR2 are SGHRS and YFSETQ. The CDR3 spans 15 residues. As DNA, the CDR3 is TGCGCCAGCAGCCCCACGCGACAGGCGAACACTGAAGCTTTCTTT. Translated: CASSPTRQANTEAFF.

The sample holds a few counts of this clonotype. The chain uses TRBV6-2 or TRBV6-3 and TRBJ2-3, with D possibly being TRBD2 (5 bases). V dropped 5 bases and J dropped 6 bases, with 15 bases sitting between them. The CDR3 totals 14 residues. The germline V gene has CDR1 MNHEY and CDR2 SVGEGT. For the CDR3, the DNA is TGTGCCAGCAGTACCCGCACGGAGGTCGATACGCAGTATTTT. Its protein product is CASSTRTEVDTQYF.

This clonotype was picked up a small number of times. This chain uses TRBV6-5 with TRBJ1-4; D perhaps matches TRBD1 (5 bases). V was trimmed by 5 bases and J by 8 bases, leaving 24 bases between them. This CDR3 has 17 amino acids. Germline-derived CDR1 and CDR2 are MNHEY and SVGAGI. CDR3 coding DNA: TGTGCCAGCAGTCGAAGGGACCTAGCAGACCGAGGGGAAAAACTGTTTTTT. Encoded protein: CASSRRDLADRGEKLFF.

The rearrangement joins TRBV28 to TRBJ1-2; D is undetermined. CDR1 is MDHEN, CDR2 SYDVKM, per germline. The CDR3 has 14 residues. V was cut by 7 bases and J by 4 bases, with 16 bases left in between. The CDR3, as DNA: TGTGCCAGCACTCTCACCGTCAGGAGCTATGGCTACACCTTC. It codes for CASTLTVRSYGYTF.

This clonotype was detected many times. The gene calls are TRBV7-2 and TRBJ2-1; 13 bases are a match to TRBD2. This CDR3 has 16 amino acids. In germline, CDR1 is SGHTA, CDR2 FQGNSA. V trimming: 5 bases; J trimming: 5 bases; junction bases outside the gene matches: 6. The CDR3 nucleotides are TGTGCCAGCAGCCGAGGGGGGACTAGCGGGGACAATGAGCAGTTCTTC. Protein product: CASSRGGTSGDNEQFF.

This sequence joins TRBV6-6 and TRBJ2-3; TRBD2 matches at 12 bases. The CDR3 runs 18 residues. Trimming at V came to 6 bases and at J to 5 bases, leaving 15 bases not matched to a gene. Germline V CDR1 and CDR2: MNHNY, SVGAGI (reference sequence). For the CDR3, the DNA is TGTGCCAGCAGGCAAACTAGCGGGGGGAGTATTGTCGTAGATACGCAGTATTTT. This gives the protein CASRQTSGGSIVVDTQYF.

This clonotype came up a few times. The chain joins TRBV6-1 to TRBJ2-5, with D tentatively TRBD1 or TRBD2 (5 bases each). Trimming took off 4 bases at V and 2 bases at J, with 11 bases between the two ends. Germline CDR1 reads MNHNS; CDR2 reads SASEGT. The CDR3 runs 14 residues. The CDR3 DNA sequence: TGTGCCAGCAGTGGGGGACGGTCTCAAGAGACCCAGTACTTC. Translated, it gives CASSGGRSQETQYF.

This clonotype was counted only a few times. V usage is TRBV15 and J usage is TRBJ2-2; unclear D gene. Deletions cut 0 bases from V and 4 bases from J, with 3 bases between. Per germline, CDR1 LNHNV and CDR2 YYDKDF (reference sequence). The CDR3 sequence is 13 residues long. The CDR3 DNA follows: TGTGCCACCAGCAGAGAGGGCACCGGGGAGCTGTTTTTT. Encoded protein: CATSREGTGELFF.

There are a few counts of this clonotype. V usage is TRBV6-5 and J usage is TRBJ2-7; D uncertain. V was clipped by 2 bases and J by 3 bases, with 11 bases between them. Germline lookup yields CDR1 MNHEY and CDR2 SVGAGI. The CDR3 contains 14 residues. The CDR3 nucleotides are TGTGCCAGCAGTTACGCGCCAGGCAACTACGAGCAGTACGTC. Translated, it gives CASSYAPGNYEQYV.

CDR3 bases: TGTGCCATCAGTGGTGGGACTAGCGGGGGAAGCTCCTACAATGAGCAGTTCTTC. It yields the protein CAISGGTSGGSSYNEQFF. The V call is TRBV10-3, the J call TRBJ2-1; the match to TRBD2 covers 14 bases. The CDR3 length is 18 residues. Germline values: CDR1 ENHRY, CDR2 SYGVKD. V trimming: 4 bases; J trimming: 0 bases; junction bases outside the gene matches: 5.

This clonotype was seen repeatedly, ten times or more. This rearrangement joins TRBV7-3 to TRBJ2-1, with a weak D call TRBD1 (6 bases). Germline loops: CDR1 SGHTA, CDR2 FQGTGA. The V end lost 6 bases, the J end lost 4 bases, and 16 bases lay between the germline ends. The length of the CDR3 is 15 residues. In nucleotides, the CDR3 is TGTGCCAGCAGTTTCACTGGGGGCTCTTACAATGAGCAGTTCTTC. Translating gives CASSFTGGSYNEQFF.

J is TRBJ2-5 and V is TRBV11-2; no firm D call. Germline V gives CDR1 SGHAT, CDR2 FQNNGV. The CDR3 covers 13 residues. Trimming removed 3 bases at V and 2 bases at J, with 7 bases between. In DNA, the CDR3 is TGTGCCAGCAGCTTTGCAGATCAAGAGACCCAGTACTTC. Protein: CASSFADQETQYF.

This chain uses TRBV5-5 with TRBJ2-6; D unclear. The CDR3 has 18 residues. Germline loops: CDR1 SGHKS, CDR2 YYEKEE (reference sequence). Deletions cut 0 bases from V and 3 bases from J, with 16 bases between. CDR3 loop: CASSLASTLISGANVLTF. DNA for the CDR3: TGTGCCAGCAGCTTGGCCTCCACTTTGATCAGTGGGGCCAACGTCCTGACTTTC.

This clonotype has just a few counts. In DNA form, the CDR3 reads TGCGCCAGCAGCGGTGGGGCGATTGGGTACAATGAGCAGTTCTTC. Protein product: CASSGGAIGYNEQFF. The gene calls are TRBV4-3 and TRBJ2-1; D may be TRBD1 (5 bases). CDR3 size: 15 residues. Germline V lookup: CDR1 LGHNA, CDR2 YSLEER. Trimming shortened V by 5 bases and J by 4 bases, and 15 bases separated the two germline ends.

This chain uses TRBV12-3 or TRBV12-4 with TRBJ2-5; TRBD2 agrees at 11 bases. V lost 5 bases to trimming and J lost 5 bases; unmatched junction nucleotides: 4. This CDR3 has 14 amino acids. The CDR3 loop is CASSTSGGFETQYF. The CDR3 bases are TGTGCCAGCAGTACTAGCGGGGGTTTTGAGACCCAGTACTTC.

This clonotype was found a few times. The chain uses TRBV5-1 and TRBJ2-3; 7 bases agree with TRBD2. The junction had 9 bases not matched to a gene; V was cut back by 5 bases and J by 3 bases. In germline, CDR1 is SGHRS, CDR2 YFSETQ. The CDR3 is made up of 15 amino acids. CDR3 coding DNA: TGCGCCAGCAGTACGAGCGGGGCGGAGACAGATACGCAGTATTTT. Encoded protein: CASSTSGAETDTQYF.

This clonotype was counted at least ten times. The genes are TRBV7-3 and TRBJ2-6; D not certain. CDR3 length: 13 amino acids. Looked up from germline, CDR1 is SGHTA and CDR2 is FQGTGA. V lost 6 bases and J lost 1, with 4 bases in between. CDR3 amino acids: CASRPSGANVLTF. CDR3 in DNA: TGTGCCAGCAGGCCTTCTGGGGCCAACGTCCTGACTTTC.